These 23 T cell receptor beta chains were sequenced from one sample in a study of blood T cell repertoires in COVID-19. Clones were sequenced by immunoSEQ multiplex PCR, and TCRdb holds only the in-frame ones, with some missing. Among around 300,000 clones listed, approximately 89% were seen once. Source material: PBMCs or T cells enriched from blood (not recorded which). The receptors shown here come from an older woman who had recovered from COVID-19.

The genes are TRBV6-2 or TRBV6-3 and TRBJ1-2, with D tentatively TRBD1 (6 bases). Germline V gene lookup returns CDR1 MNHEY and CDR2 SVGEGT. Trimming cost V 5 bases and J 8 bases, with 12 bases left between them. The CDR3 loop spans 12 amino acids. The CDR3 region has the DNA TGTGCCAGCAGTAAACCAGGGGTCGGCTACACCTTC. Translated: CASSKPGVGYTF.

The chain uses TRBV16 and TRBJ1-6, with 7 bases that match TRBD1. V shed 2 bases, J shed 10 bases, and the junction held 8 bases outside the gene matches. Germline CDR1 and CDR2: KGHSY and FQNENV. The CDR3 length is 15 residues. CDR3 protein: CASSQNTGAPSPLHF. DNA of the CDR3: TGTGCCAGCAGCCAAAACACAGGGGCCCCATCACCCCTCCACTTT.

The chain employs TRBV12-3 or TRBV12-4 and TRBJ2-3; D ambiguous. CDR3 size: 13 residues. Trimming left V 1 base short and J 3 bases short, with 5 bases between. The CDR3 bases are TGTGCCAGCAGTTTAGGGCAGACAGATACGCAGTATTTT. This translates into CASSLGQTDTQYF.

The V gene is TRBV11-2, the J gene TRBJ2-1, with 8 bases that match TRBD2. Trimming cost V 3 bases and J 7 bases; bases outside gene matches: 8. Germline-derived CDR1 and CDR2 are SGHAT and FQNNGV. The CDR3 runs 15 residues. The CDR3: CASSFTGGARNEQFF. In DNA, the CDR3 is TGTGCCAGCAGCTTTACGGGGGGGGCAAGGAATGAGCAGTTCTTC. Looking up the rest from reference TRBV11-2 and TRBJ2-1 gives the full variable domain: EAGVAQSPRYKIIEKRQSVAFWCNPISGHATLYWYQQILGQGPKLLIQFQNNGVVDDSQLPKDRFSAERLKGVDSTLKIQPAKLEDSAVYLCASSFTGGARNEQFFGPGTRLTVL.

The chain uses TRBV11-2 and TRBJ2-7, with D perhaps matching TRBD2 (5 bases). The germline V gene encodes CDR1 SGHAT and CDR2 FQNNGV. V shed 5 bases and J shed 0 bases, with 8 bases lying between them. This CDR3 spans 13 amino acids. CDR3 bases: TGTGCCAGCAGCCTGAGGGCCTCCTACGAGCAGTACTTC. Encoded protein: CASSLRASYEQYF.

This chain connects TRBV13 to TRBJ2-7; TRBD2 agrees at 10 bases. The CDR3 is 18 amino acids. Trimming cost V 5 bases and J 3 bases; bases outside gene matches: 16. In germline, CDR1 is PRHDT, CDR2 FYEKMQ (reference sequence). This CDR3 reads CASSGDRFSGRVGYEQYF. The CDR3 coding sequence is TGTGCCAGCAGCGGGGACAGGTTCAGCGGGAGGGTCGGCTACGAGCAGTACTTC.

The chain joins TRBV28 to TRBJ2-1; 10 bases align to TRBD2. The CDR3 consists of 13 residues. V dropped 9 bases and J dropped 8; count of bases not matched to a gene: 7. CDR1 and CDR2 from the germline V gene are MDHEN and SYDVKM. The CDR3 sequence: CASEAGGFDEQFF. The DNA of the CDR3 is TGTGCCAGTGAAGCGGGAGGGTTTGATGAGCAGTTCTTC. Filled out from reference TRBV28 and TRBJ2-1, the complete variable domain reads DVKVTQSSRYLVKRTGEKVFLECVQDMDHENMFWYRQDPGLGLRLIYFSYDVKMKEKGDIPEGYSVSREKKERFSLILESASTNQTSMYLCASEAGGFDEQFFGPGTRLTVL.

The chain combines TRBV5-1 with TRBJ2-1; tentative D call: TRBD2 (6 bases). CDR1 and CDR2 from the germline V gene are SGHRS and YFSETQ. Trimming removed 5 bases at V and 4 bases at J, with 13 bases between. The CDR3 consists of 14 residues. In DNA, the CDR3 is TGCGCCAGCAGAGTAGGGGACTCTTACAATGAGCAGTTCTTC. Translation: CASRVGDSYNEQFF.

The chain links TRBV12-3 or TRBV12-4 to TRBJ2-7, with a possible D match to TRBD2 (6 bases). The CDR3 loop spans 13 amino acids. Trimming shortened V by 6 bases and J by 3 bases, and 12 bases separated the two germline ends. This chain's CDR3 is CASRPGLGYEQYF. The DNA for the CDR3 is TGTGCCAGCAGGCCGGGACTTGGCTACGAGCAGTACTTC.

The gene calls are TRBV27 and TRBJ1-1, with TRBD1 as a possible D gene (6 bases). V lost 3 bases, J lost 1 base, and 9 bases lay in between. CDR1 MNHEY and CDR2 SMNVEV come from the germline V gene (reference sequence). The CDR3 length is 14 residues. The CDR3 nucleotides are TGTGCCAGCAGTTTGGGGGGGCCGAACACTGAAGCTTTCTTT. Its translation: CASSLGGPNTEAFF.

In DNA, the CDR3 is TGCGCCAGCAGCACCGGGACAGCTCAAGGGGATACGCAGTATTTT. As protein: CASSTGTAQGDTQYF. V is TRBV5-1 and J is TRBJ2-3; TRBD1 matches 7 bases. J lost 6 bases, V lost 4 bases, and 11 bases had no gene match. The CDR3 runs 15 residues. CDR1 is SGHRS, CDR2 YFSETQ, per germline.

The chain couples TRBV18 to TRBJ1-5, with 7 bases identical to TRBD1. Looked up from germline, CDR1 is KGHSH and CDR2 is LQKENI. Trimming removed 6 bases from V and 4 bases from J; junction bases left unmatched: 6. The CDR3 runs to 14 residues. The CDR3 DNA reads TGTGCCAGCTCGCCGGGACAGACTAATCAGCCCCAGCATTTT. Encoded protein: CASSPGQTNQPQHF.

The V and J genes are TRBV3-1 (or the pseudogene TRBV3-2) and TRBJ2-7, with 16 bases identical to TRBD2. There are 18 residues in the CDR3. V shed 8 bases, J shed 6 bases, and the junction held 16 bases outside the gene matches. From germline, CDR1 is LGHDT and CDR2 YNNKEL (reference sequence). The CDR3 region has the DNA TGTGCCAGCGTAACTCCGGGACTAGCGGGAGGGCCATCCCCCGAGCAGTACTTC. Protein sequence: CASVTPGLAGGPSPEQYF.

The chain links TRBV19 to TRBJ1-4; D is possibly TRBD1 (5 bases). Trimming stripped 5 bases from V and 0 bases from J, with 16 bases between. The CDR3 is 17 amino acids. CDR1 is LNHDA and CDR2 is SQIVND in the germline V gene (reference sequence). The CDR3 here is CASSPRHDSATNEKLFF. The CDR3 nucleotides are TGTGCCAGTAGTCCACGCCACGACAGCGCAACTAATGAAAAACTGTTTTTT.

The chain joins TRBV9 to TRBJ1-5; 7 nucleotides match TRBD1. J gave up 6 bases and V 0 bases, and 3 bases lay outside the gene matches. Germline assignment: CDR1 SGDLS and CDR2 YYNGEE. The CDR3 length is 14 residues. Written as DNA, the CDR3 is TGTGCCAGCAGCGTAGGTGCAGGGGGTCAGCCCCAGCATTTT. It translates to CASSVGAGGQPQHF.

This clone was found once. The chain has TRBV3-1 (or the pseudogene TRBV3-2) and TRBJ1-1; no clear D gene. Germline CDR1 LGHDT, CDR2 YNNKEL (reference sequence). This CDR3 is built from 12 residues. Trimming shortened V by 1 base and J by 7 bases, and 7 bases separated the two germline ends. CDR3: CASSQASLEAFF. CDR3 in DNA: TGTGCCAGCAGCCAAGCGTCCCTTGAAGCTTTCTTT.

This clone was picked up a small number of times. CDR3: CASRLGGQNEQFF. The CDR3, as DNA: TGTGCCAGCAGACTAGGGGGACAAAATGAGCAGTTCTTC. The rearrangement links TRBV27 to TRBJ2-1, with D possibly TRBD1 on 6 matching bases. Trimming stripped 6 bases from V and 7 bases from J, with 13 bases between. Looked up from germline, CDR1 is MNHEY and CDR2 is SMNVEV (reference sequence). The CDR3 loop spans 13 amino acids.

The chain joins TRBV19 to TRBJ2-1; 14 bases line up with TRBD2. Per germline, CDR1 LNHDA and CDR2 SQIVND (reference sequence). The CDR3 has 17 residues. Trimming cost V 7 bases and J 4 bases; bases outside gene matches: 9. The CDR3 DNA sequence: TGTGCCAGTATCCCCACTGGACTAGCGGGGGGATACAATGAGCAGTTCTTC. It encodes CASIPTGLAGGYNEQFF.

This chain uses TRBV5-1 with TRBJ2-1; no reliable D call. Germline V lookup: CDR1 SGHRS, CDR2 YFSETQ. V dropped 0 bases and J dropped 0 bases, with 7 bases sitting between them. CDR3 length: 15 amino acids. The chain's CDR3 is CASSLVAASYNEQFF. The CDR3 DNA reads TGCGCCAGCAGCTTGGTGGCGGCCTCCTACAATGAGCAGTTCTTC.

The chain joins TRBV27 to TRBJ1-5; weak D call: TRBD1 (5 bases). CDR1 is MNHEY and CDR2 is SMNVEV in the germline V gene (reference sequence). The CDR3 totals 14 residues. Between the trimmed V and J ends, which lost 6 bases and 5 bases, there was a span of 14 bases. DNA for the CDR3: TGTGCCAGCAGCCGGGACTCGCCCCATCAGCCCCAGCATTTT. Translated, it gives CASSRDSPHQPQHF.

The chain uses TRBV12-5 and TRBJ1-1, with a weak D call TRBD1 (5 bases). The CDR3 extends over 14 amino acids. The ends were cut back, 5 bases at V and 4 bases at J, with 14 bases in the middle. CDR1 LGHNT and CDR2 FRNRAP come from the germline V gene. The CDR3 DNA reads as TGTGCTAGTGGTGGCAGGGTTTTCGGCACTGAAGCTTTCTTT. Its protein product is CASGGRVFGTEAFF.

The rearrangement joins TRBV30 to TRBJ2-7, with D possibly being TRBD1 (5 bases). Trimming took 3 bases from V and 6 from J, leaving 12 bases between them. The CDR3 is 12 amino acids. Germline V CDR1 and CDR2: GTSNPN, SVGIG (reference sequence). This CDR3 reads CAWSQQAFEQYF. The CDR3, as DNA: TGTGCCTGGAGCCAACAGGCGTTCGAGCAGTACTTC.

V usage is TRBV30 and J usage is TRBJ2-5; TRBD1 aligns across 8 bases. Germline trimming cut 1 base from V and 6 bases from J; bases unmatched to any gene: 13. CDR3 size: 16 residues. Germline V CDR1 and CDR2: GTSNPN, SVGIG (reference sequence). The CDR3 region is CAWSEIGRTGWKTQYF. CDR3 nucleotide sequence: TGTGCCTGGAGTGAAATTGGTAGGACAGGGTGGAAGACCCAGTACTTC.